This TCR beta chain was obtained from a study of blood T cells in healthy people across ages. Together with a sample-barcoded 5' primer, a J-beta primer mix was included in a second PCR lasting roughly 7 to 11 cycles. TCRdb reprocessed the 5' RACE reads with MiXCR, giving one entry per CDR3 protein. The data show about 1.6 million distinct CDR3 sequences, with about 31% seen just once and roughly 12% held by the top ten. This clonotype turned up a few times. The origin of this receptor is a woman in her 30s in good health. Sequencing used blood.

CDR3 protein: CSARNSASYGYTF. CDR3 in DNA: TGCAGTGCTAGGAACTCGGCTAGCTATGGCTACACCTTC. The rearrangement joins TRBV20-1 to TRBJ1-2; no reliable D call. This CDR3 comprises 13 residues. The V end was cut by 3 bases, the J end by 4 bases, with 12 bases between. The germline CDR1 and CDR2 sequences are DFQATT and SNEGSKA (reference sequence).